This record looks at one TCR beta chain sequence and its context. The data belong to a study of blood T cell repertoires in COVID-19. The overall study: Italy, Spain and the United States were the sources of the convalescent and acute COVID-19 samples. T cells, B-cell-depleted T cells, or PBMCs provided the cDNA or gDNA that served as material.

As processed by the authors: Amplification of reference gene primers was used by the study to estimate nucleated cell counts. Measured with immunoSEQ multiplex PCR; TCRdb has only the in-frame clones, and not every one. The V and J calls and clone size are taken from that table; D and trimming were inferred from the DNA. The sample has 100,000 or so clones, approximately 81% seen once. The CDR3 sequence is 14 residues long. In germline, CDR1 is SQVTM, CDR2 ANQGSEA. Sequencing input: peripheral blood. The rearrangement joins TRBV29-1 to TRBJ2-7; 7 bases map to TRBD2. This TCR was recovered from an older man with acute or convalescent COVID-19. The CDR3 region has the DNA TGCTCCTGCATGGGAGGGACGTATTCCTACGAGCAGTACTTC. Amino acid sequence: CSCMGGTYSYEQYF.